This T cell receptor (beta chain) emerged from a study of blood T cell repertoires in COVID-19. The overall study: From T cells, B-cell-depleted T cells, or PBMCs came the material, which was cDNA or gDNA.

In the study's own analysis: Reference gene primer amplification in the assay estimated nucleated cell counts. Profiling relied on immunoSEQ multiplex PCR, and the TCRdb table lists in-frame clones only, not all of them. V and J calls and clone size are those listed in that table; D and trimming were worked out from the DNA. Of a few hundred thousand clones listed, about 85% were seen once; the top ten hold around 4%. The germline V and J ends were trimmed by 2 bases and 0 bases, with 8 bases remaining between them. CDR3 length: 14 residues. Germline V lookup: CDR1 MNHEY, CDR2 SVGAGI. Sequenced material: peripheral blood. The source is a man aged 60-69 years with acute or convalescent COVID-19. The chain recombines TRBV6-5 with TRBJ2-7; D is perhaps TRBD1 (6 bases). This CDR3 reads CASSYNRASYEQYF. The CDR3, as DNA: TGTGCCAGCAGTTACAACAGGGCCTCCTACGAGCAGTACTTC.